Detailed here is one TCR beta chain. Its cognate antigen is unknown. Donors gave 9 to 10 milliliters of peripheral blood apiece. Per germline, CDR1 SGDLS and CDR2 YYNGEE. Trimming removed 3 bases from V and 4 bases from J, with 17 bases in between. The CDR3 covers 16 residues. The record originates from a study of blood T cells in healthy people across ages. Findings of the study overall: Per million T cells, TCR beta diversity dropped about linearly as age rose. Researchers judged that diversity estimates from one million T cells fell short of true values.

Next came a second PCR, run for about 7 to 12 cycles, which used a sample-barcoded 5' primer along with a J-beta primer mix. Each cDNA molecule received a tag from a template-switch adaptor that had 12 random nucleotides. MiXCR, run by TCRdb on the 5' RACE reads, gives a single entry per CDR3 protein. The sample contains about 1.4 million distinct CDR3 sequences, approximately 60% of which appear only once. The TCR was taken from a man aged 18 to 30 in good health. Source material: blood. This chain uses TRBV9 with TRBJ2-1, with D unresolved. The CDR3, as DNA: TGTGCCAGCAGCGCACCTCAGGCGCCTTCATACAATGAGCAGTTCTTC. This codes for CASSAPQAPSYNEQFF.